The 20 T cell receptor beta chains given below trace back to one sample, sequenced in a study of T cells after posttransplantation cyclophosphamide. The naive gate required viable CD3+CD4+ or CD3+CD8+ cells with CCR7+CD45RA+CD45RO-CD95-CD27+CD28+ phenotype. The data were produced by immunoSEQ multiplex PCR, yet TCRdb's version contains in-frame clones alone and is incomplete. Among about 20,000 clones listed, under 99% were seen once. Sequenced: naive CD4+ T cells sorted from PBMCs. The receptors originated from a man in his forties or fifties in good health, CMV-negative, and a related stem cell transplant donor.

This chain joins TRBV7-8 and TRBJ2-5, with TRBD2 identical over 10 bases. CDR1 and CDR2 (germline): SGHVS, FQNEAQ. Losses at the gene ends were 10 bases for V and 5 bases for J; bases not matched to a gene: 10. The CDR3 loop spans 14 amino acids. CDR3 sequence: CATLLAGVRETQYF. CDR3 DNA sequence: TGTGCCACCCTGCTAGCGGGAGTTCGGGAGACCCAGTACTTC. Full variable domain (outside the CDR3, taken from reference TRBV7-8 and TRBJ2-5): GAGVSQSPRYKVAKRGQDVALRCDPISGHVSLFWYQQALGQGPEFLTYFQNEAQLDKSGLPSDRFFAERPEGSVSTLKIQRTQQEDSAVYLCATLLAGVRETQYFGPGTRLLVL.

V gene TRBV29-1 combines with J gene TRBJ2-7; D may be TRBD2 (5 bases). The CDR3 extends over 16 amino acids. The germline gives CDR1 SQVTM, CDR2 ANQGSEA. The V and J ends lost 0 bases and 3 bases respectively, with 18 bases between them. CDR3 nucleotide sequence: TGCAGCGTTGAAGATCCCAACGAAGGGAGCGGCTACGAGCAGTACTTC. Its protein is CSVEDPNEGSGYEQYF.

CDR3 loop: CASSQATGSPYEQYF. The CDR3 DNA sequence: TGCGCCAGCAGCCAAGCGACAGGTTCTCCCTACGAGCAGTACTTC. The V call is TRBV4-3, the J call TRBJ2-7; TRBD1 might be the D (6 bases). The V end was cut by 1 base, the J end by 2 bases, with 12 bases between. The CDR3 is 15 residues long. Germline-derived CDR1 and CDR2 are LGHNA and YSLEER.

The chain links TRBV28 to TRBJ2-7, with TRBD1 identical over 10 bases. The germline V gene encodes CDR1 MDHEN and CDR2 SYDVKM. The CDR3 totals 13 residues. The ends lost 8 bases at V and 6 bases at J; junction bases unmatched: 7. The CDR3 bases are TGTGCCAGCGCAGGACAGGGGGGTCGCGAGCAGTACTTC. As protein: CASAGQGGREQYF.

The chain joins TRBV11-3 to TRBJ2-5, with TRBD2 matching 8 bases. The J segment lost 2 bases and the V segment lost 5 bases, leaving 10 bases of the junction unmatched. Looked up from germline, CDR1 is SGHNT and CDR2 is YENEEA. CDR3 length: 16 residues. Written as DNA, the CDR3 is TGTGCCAGCAGCCGCCGCGGGGGGCGAGAGCAAGAGACCCAGTACTTC. Residues: CASSRRGGREQETQYF.

The V call is TRBV18, the J call TRBJ1-5; 7 positions match TRBD1. The germline CDR1 and CDR2 sequences are KGHSH and LQKENI. V was pared by 5 bases and J by 5 bases, with 6 bases of the junction left unmatched. The CDR3 totals 14 residues. For the CDR3, the DNA is TGTGCCAGCTCAGTTTGGACAGGAGATCAGCCCCAGCATTTT. Translated, it gives CASSVWTGDQPQHF.

This rearrangement joins TRBV29-1 to TRBJ2-7, with D unclear. Germline V gene lookup returns CDR1 SQVTM and CDR2 ANQGSEA. V gave up 4 bases and J gave up 1 base, with 5 bases separating them. The CDR3 has 11 residues. The CDR3 DNA is TGCAGCGTTGCGGGTTCCTACGAGCAGTACTTC. Translated, it gives CSVAGSYEQYF.

V and J are TRBV2 and TRBJ1-1; 11 bases are a match to TRBD1. The junction had 6 bases not matched to a gene; V was cut back by 4 bases and J by 5 bases. Germline V gene data show CDR1 as SNHLY and CDR2 as FYNNEI. The CDR3 sequence is 15 residues long. This chain's CDR3 is CASSVEGQGGTEAFF. The CDR3 DNA reads TGTGCCAGCAGTGTAGAGGGACAGGGGGGTACTGAAGCTTTCTTT.

The rearrangement joins TRBV7-9 to TRBJ1-1; D perhaps matches TRBD1 (5 bases). Trimming removed 3 bases from V and 8 bases from J, with 10 bases in between. CDR1 and CDR2 (germline): SEHNR, FQNEAQ (reference sequence). The CDR3 extends over 12 amino acids. Written as DNA, the CDR3 is TGTGCCAGCAGCTTCAGGGTATCCGAAGCTTTCTTT. It yields the protein CASSFRVSEAFF.

This sequence joins TRBV6-4 and TRBJ2-3; the D gene is possibly TRBD1 (5 bases). Germline V CDR1 and CDR2: MRHNA, SNTAGT. Trimming pared 3 bases from V and 0 bases from J, leaving 13 bases between. The CDR3 is 16 residues long. CDR3 nucleotides: TGTGCCAGCAGTGAAGACAGAGCCCCTAGCACAGATACGCAGTATTTT. Encoded protein: CASSEDRAPSTDTQYF.

The chain uses TRBV19 and TRBJ1-5; tentative D call: TRBD1 (6 bases). Trimming took off 6 bases at V and 0 bases at J, with 12 bases between the two ends. The CDR3 runs to 15 residues. CDR1 is LNHDA, CDR2 SQIVND, per germline (reference sequence). The CDR3 nucleotides read TGTGCCAGTAGCCGGACAGTGCCTAGCAATCAGCCCCAGCATTTT. Protein sequence: CASSRTVPSNQPQHF.

The chain carries TRBV7-2 and TRBJ1-2, with 8 bases identical to TRBD1. Germline V CDR1 and CDR2: SGHTA, FQGNSA. J was trimmed by 4 bases and V by 5 bases; bases with no gene match: 9. The CDR3 covers 15 residues. The CDR3 coding sequence is TGTGCCAGCAGCCCCGGCGAGACAGGGGCCTATGGCTACACCTTC. Amino acid sequence: CASSPGETGAYGYTF.

The chain uses TRBV18 and TRBJ2-3; TRBD1 agrees at 7 bases. The germline V gene encodes CDR1 KGHSH and CDR2 LQKENI. The CDR3 is 14 amino acids. Trimming took 4 bases from V and 6 from J; bases not matched to a gene: 7. CDR3 bases: TGTGCCAGCTCACTGGTGACAGGGCGGGATACGCAGTATTTT. As protein: CASSLVTGRDTQYF.

The genes are TRBV28 and TRBJ2-6; D is ambiguous. The CDR3 is 15 residues long. Trimming cost V 6 bases and J 0 bases, with 9 bases left between them. Germline V CDR1 and CDR2: MDHEN, SYDVKM. CDR3 protein: CASSTLPSGANVLTF. The CDR3 region has the DNA TGTGCCAGCAGCACTCTCCCCTCTGGGGCCAACGTCCTGACTTTC.

The rearrangement uses TRBV7-3 and TRBJ2-2, with D possibly matching TRBD2 (7 bases). Germline V gene sequence: CDR1 SGHTA, CDR2 FQGTGA. The CDR3 is 15 amino acids. V was cut by 6 bases and J by 5 bases, with 16 bases left in between. CDR3 sequence reads: CASRAGHGRTGELFF. For the CDR3, the DNA is TGTGCCAGCAGAGCGGGACACGGTAGGACCGGGGAGCTGTTTTTT. The full variable domain, completed using reference TRBV7-3 and TRBJ2-2, is GAGVSQTPSNKVTEKGKYVELRCDPISGHTALYWYRQSLGQGPEFLIYFQGTGAADDSGLPNDRFFAVRPEGSVSTLKIQRTERGDSAVYLCASRAGHGRTGELFFGEGSRLTVL.

This clone was observed a single time. The chain uses TRBV11-2 and TRBJ2-2; 7 nucleotides agree with TRBD1. The ends lost 5 bases at V and 5 bases at J; junction bases unmatched: 11. The V gene's germline CDR1 is SGHAT and CDR2 FQNNGV. CDR3 length: 16 residues. In DNA form, the CDR3 reads TGTGCCAGCAGCCCGGGGCGAGGGGGCCGGACCGGGGAGCTGTTTTTT. Protein: CASSPGRGGRTGELFF.

The J gene is TRBJ2-5, the V gene TRBV7-2; 9 positions agree with TRBD1. Germline V lookup: CDR1 SGHTA, CDR2 FQGNSA. With 3 bases clipped from V and 4 bases from J, the junction kept 6 bases outside the gene matches. The CDR3 contains 15 residues. CDR3 DNA sequence: TGTGCCAGCAGCTTCCCGACAGGGGGAGTAGAGACCCAGTACTTC. Its translation: CASSFPTGGVETQYF.

The CDR3 loop reads CASRQTSGNSYEQYF. CDR3 in DNA: TGTGCCAGCAGGCAGACTAGCGGGAACTCCTACGAGCAGTACTTC. The chain uses TRBV28 and TRBJ2-7; 11 nucleotides agree with TRBD2. With V trimmed by 6 bases and J by 0 bases, 4 bases remained unmatched. Germline V lookup: CDR1 MDHEN, CDR2 SYDVKM. CDR3 length: 15 residues.

V is TRBV28 and J is TRBJ1-2; 7 bases align to TRBD1. Losses at the gene ends were 2 bases for V and 11 bases for J; bases not matched to a gene: 11. The germline V gene has CDR1 MDHEN and CDR2 SYDVKM. The CDR3 contains 14 residues. CDR3 bases: TGTGCCAGCAGTTTAAAACTTTGGGACAGTATTTACACCTTC. As protein: CASSLKLWDSIYTF.

The chain employs TRBV11-2 and TRBJ1-1, with D maybe TRBD1 (5 bases). The CDR3 is made up of 15 amino acids. Germline V gene data show CDR1 as SGHAT and CDR2 as FQNNGV. The V end was cut by 7 bases, the J end by 1 base, with 16 bases between. For the CDR3, the DNA is TGTGCCAGCACCCCACGATCGACAGCGAACACTGAAGCTTTCTTT. Translating gives CASTPRSTANTEAFF.